A single sample gave rise to the 18 T cell receptor beta chains below, sequenced in a study of regulatory T cells in long-lasting Graves disease. Indicated time point: newly diagnosed GD, antithyroid drugs for less than 3 months. Following extraction of RNA from PBMCs, that RNA was used to make the TCR library. Relying on iRepertoire HTBI primers and Arm-PCR of CDR3 regions, the team built TCR beta libraries. MiXCR, run by TCRdb on the multiplex PCR reads, gives a single entry per CDR3 protein. The sample carries 450,000 to 650,000 distinct CDR3 sequences, about 16% recorded once. These data also featured in a second study, about T cells in Graves' hyperthyroidism and ophthalmopathy.

This specimen consisted of peripheral blood mononuclear cells (PBMCs), obtained at new diagnosis, from a patient treated with antithyroid drugs. The receptors derive from a woman between 40 and 65 years old with Graves disease.

This clonotype was detected ten times or more. V and J are TRBV6-5 and TRBJ2-5; TRBD1 matches at 7 bases. After removal of 4 bases from V and 2 bases from J, the junction contained 4 bases not matched to a gene. Germline-derived CDR1 and CDR2 are MNHEY and SVGAGI. The CDR3 consists of 14 residues. The CDR3 DNA sequence: TGTGCCAGCAGTTGGGGACAGAAACAAGAGACCCAGTACTTC. Encoded protein: CASSWGQKQETQYF.

This clonotype was found a few times. The V call is TRBV28, the J call TRBJ2-1, with TRBD1 matching over 8 bases. The CDR3 is 14 residues long. V lost 6 bases and J lost 9; bases outside the gene matches: 10. Germline V gene sequence: CDR1 MDHEN, CDR2 SYDVKM. The CDR3 bases are TGTGCCAGCAGGTTCCGACAGGGGTTCAGTGAGCAGTTCTTC. This codes for CASRFRQGFSEQFF.

In its sample, this clonotype was seen a few times. This chain connects TRBV19 to TRBJ2-1; D might be TRBD1 (5 bases). CDR3 length equals 17 residues. Trimming took off 5 bases at V and 4 bases at J, with 21 bases between the two ends. The germline CDR1 and CDR2 sequences are LNHDA and SQIVND (reference sequence). This CDR3 reads CASSGGHGSELYNEQFF. CDR3 DNA sequence: TGTGCCAGTAGTGGCGGACATGGATCGGAGCTTTACAATGAGCAGTTCTTC.

The rearrangement joins TRBV4-2 to TRBJ2-5; D assignment may be TRBD1 or TRBD2 (5 bases each). The CDR3 has 17 residues. Germline lookup yields CDR1 LGHNA and CDR2 YNFKEQ. Trimming cost V 2 bases and J 0 bases, with 16 bases left between them. DNA of the CDR3: TGTGCCAGCAGCCAAAGCATAGGGACCTGGGACCAAGAGACCCAGTACTTC. Residues: CASSQSIGTWDQETQYF.

This clonotype was seen repeatedly, ten times or more. The chain is built from TRBV2 and TRBJ1-1; 7 bases are a match to TRBD1. This CDR3 has 14 residues. V trimming: 4 bases; J trimming: 1 base; junction bases outside the gene matches: 3. Germline V CDR1 and CDR2: SNHLY, FYNNEI. CDR3 sequence reads: CASSGQGTNTEAFF. The CDR3, as DNA: TGTGCCAGCAGTGGACAGGGTACGAACACTGAAGCTTTCTTT. Full variable domain (remainder filled in from reference TRBV2 and TRBJ1-1): EPEVTQTPSHQVTQMGQEVILRCVPISNHLYFYWYRQILGQKVEFLVSFYNNEISEKSEIFDDQFSVERPDGSNFTLKIRSTKLEDSAMYFCASSGQGTNTEAFFGQGTRLTVV.

A few counts support this clonotype. The chain combines TRBV3-1 with TRBJ1-1; perhaps TRBD1 as D (6 bases). V was pared by 2 bases and J by 6 bases, with 13 bases between. The V gene's germline CDR1 is LGHDT and CDR2 YNNKEL (reference sequence). The CDR3 is 14 amino acids. As DNA, the CDR3 is TGTGCCAGCAGCCAAATGAGGACAGCCCCTGAAGCTTTCTTT. Its protein is CASSQMRTAPEAFF. Supplemented by reference TRBV3-1 and TRBJ1-1, the full variable domain reads DTAVSQTPKYLVTQMGNDKSIKCEQNLGHDTMYWYKQDSKKFLKIMFSYNNKELIINETVPNRFSPKSPDKAHLNLHINSLELGDSAVYFCASSQMRTAPEAFFGQGTRLTVV.

This clonotype was seen more than once but under ten times. This chain uses TRBV6-1 with TRBJ1-5; tentatively, D is TRBD1 (5 bases). This CDR3 comprises 16 residues. Germline V gene sequence: CDR1 MNHNS, CDR2 SASEGT. Trimming removed 6 bases from V and 1 base from J, with 16 bases in between. CDR3 nucleotide sequence: TGTGCCAGCAGCCCCAGGGTAGGCACCAGCAATCAGCCCCAGCATTTT. Protein sequence: CASSPRVGTSNQPQHF.

The chain combines TRBV14 with TRBJ2-7, with D possibly being TRBD2 (6 bases). CDR1 SGHDN and CDR2 FVKESK come from the germline V gene. Trimming removed 4 bases from V and 4 bases from J, with 14 bases in between. The CDR3 is 14 amino acids. CDR3 amino acids: CASSPGRSRYEQYF. In DNA form, the CDR3 reads TGTGCCAGCAGCCCGGGGAGGAGCAGGTACGAGCAGTACTTC.

There are a few counts of this clonotype. The chain uses TRBV5-4 and TRBJ1-6; the match to TRBD1 covers 7 bases. The length of the CDR3 is 14 residues. Germline V CDR1 and CDR2: SGHNT, YYREEE (reference sequence). V lost 4 bases and J lost 6; bases outside the gene matches: 4. The CDR3 sequence: CASSLDRVNSPLHF. The CDR3 nucleotides read TGTGCCAGCAGCCTTGACAGGGTTAATTCACCCCTCCACTTT. Combining the CDR3 with reference TRBV5-4 and TRBJ1-6 gives the whole variable domain ETGVTQSPTHLIKTRGQQVTLRCSSQSGHNTVSWYQQALGQGPQFIFQYYREEENGRGNFPPRFSGLQFPNYSSELNVNALELDDSALYLCASSLDRVNSPLHFGNGTRLTVT.

In its sample, this clonotype was seen many times. This chain links TRBV12-5 with TRBJ2-1; 9 bases are shared with TRBD1. CDR3 length: 15 amino acids. Looked up from germline, CDR1 is LGHNT and CDR2 is FRNRAP. The junction had 6 bases not matched to a gene; V was cut back by 3 bases and J by 6 bases. This CDR3 reads CASGFRDRAGNEQFF. The CDR3 nucleotides read TGTGCTAGTGGTTTCAGGGACAGGGCGGGCAATGAGCAGTTCTTC. The full variable domain, completed using reference TRBV12-5 and TRBJ2-1, is DARVTQTPRHKVTEMGQEVTMRCQPILGHNTVFWYRQTMMQGLELLAYFRNRAPLDDSGMPKDRFSAEMPDATLATLKIQPSEPRDSAVYFCASGFRDRAGNEQFFGPGTRLTVL.

This clonotype was seen repeatedly, ten times or more. The chain uses TRBV20-1 and TRBJ1-1, with D perhaps matching TRBD1 (6 bases). V lost 6 bases to trimming and J lost 0 bases, with 20 bases between them. The CDR3 runs 16 residues. Germline V gene data show CDR1 as DFQATT and CDR2 as SNEGSKA (reference sequence). The CDR3 sequence: CSAHKSSGTLNTEAFF. The CDR3 DNA follows: TGCAGTGCCCACAAATCCTCCGGGACACTGAACACTGAAGCTTTCTTT.

This clonotype was observed many times. The chain's CDR3 is CASSLADYEQYF. The CDR3 bases are TGTGCCAGCAGCTTGGCGGACTACGAGCAGTACTTC. The chain combines TRBV7-9 with TRBJ2-7; D is undetermined. The V end was cut by 3 bases, the J end by 3 bases, with 6 bases between. CDR1 SEHNR and CDR2 FQNEAQ come from the germline V gene (reference sequence). The CDR3 is 12 amino acids.

V and J are TRBV11-2 and TRBJ2-1, with 9 positions matching TRBD2. Germline V gene data show CDR1 as SGHAT and CDR2 as FQNNGV. The CDR3 has 15 amino acids. V was pared by 0 bases and J by 9 bases, with 6 bases of the junction left unmatched. In DNA form, the CDR3 reads TGTGCCAGCAGCTTAGATGGCGGGGGGGCCGGTGAGCAGTTCTTC. It translates to CASSLDGGGAGEQFF. The full variable domain, with the rest looked up from reference TRBV11-2 and TRBJ2-1, is EAGVAQSPRYKIIEKRQSVAFWCNPISGHATLYWYQQILGQGPKLLIQFQNNGVVDDSQLPKDRFSAERLKGVDSTLKIQPAKLEDSAVYLCASSLDGGGAGEQFFGPGTRLTVL.

This clonotype was seen repeatedly, ten times or more. The rearrangement links TRBV28 to TRBJ1-2; TRBD1 is a possible D gene (6 bases). The V gene's germline CDR1 is MDHEN and CDR2 SYDVKM. The CDR3 consists of 12 residues. V dropped 4 bases and J dropped 14 bases, with 17 bases sitting between them. This chain's CDR3 is CASSSGGEGETF. The CDR3 region has the DNA TGTGCCAGCAGTTCGGGTGGCGAGGGGGAGACCTTC.

This clonotype was observed many times. The DNA for the CDR3 is TGTGCCAGCAGTGAAGCCCCAGGGCAGAACGAGCAGTACTTC. Protein: CASSEAPGQNEQYF. The chain carries TRBV6-1 and TRBJ2-7; tentatively, D is TRBD1 (5 bases). CDR1 and CDR2 from the germline V gene are MNHNS and SASEGT. CDR3 length equals 14 residues. V was shortened by 0 bases and J by 5 bases, with 11 bases between the two germline ends.

Comments on this clonotype: Given a much more abundant clone one base away, this may be a read error. The CDR3 sequence: CAGSYSTGLNRGRNEQYF. CDR3 nucleotide sequence: TGTGCCGGCAGTTACTCGACTGGACTCAACAGGGGGCGAAACGAGCAGTACTTC. The chain links TRBV6-5 to TRBJ2-7; 9 positions agree with TRBD1. In germline, CDR1 is MNHEY, CDR2 SVGAGI. CDR3 length equals 18 residues.

The sample holds many counts of this clonotype. V gene TRBV18 combines with J gene TRBJ2-3; a weak D match, TRBD2 (7 bases). The length of the CDR3 is 14 residues. The V gene's germline CDR1 is KGHSH and CDR2 LQKENI. Trimming pared 3 bases from V and 4 bases from J, leaving 11 bases between. CDR3 in amino acids: CASSPEGGPDTQYF. CDR3 DNA sequence: TGTGCCAGCTCACCTGAGGGGGGGCCAGATACGCAGTATTTT.

This sequence joins TRBV12-3 or TRBV12-4 and TRBJ1-1; 7 bases agree with TRBD1. J was trimmed by 6 bases and V by 6 bases; bases with no gene match: 4. The CDR3 runs to 12 residues. In nucleotides, the CDR3 is TGTGCCAGCAGACTCCAGGGGGCTGAAGCTTTCTTT. Translated: CASRLQGAEAFF.